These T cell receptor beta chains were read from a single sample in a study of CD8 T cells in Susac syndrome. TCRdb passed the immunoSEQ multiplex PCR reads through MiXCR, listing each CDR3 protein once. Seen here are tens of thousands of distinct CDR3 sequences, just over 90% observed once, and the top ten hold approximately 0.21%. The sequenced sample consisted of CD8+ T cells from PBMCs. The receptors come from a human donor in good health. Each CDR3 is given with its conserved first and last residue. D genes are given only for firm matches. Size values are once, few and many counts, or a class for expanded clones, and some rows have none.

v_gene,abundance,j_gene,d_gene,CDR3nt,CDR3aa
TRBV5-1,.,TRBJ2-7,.,TGCGCCAGCAGCTTGAACAGGGCGGACTCCTACGAGCAGTACTTC,CASSLNRADSYEQYF
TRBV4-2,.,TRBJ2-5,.,TGTGCCAGCAGCCAAAGGGGGCTAGCGCGCGAGACCCAGTACTTC,CASSQRGLARETQYF
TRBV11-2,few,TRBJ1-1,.,TGTGCCAGCGCATATCCCGAGGGAGGCACTGAAGCTTTCTTT,CASAYPEGGTEAFF
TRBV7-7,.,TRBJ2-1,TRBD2,TGTGCCAGCAGCTCCCTAGCGGGGGGGCCTAATGAGCAGTTCTTC,CASSSLAGGPNEQFF
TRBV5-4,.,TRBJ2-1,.,TGTGCCAGCAGCTCTCAAGGGGCGATATCCTACAATGAGCAGTTCTTC,CASSSQGAISYNEQFF
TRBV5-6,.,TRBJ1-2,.,TGTGCCAGCAGCGGAGGGACGGGGGGCGATGGCTACACCTTC,CASSGGTGGDGYTF
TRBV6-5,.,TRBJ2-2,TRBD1,TGTGCCAGCAGTTACTCTGAGACAGGGGGCATAGGCACCGGGGAGCTGTTTTTT,CASSYSETGGIGTGELFF
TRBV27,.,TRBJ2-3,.,TGTGCCAGCAGCGAGAGATTGCCAACTAGCACAGATACGCAGTATTTT,CASSERLPTSTDTQYF
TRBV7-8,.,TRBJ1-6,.,TGTGCCAGCAGCTTAAGCCGAACCCGGCATTCACCCCTCCACTTT,CASSLSRTRHSPLHF
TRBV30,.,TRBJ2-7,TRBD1,TGTGCCTGGATGTGGGGGACAGGAGACTACGAGCAGTACTTC,CAWMWGTGDYEQYF
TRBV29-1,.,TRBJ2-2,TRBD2,TGCAGCGTTGAAGGCCCCCGGACTAGCGGTGACACCGGGGAGCTGTTTTTT,CSVEGPRTSGDTGELFF
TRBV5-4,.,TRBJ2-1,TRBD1,TGTGCCAGCAGCATCAGGTACAGGGGACCCCTGTGGGTGCAGTTCTTC,CASSIRYRGPLWVQFF
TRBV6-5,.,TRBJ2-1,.,TGTGCCAGCAGTTACTCCGGGGAAACCTACAATGAGCAGTTCTTC,CASSYSGETYNEQFF
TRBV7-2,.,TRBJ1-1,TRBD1,TGTGCCAGCAGCTCTGACAGGGGGCGAGGTGAAGCTTTCTTT,CASSSDRGRGEAFF
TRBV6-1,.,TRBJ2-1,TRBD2,TGTGCCAGCAGCCAAACTAGCGGGGGGACAAATGAGCAGTTCTTC,CASSQTSGGTNEQFF
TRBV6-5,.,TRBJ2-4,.,TGTGCCAGCAGCCATCACCGGGACGGCAAAAACATTCAGTACTTC,CASSHHRDGKNIQYF
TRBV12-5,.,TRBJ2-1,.,TGTGCTAGTGCGGTTGGCTCCTACAATGAGCAGTTCTTC,CASAVGSYNEQFF
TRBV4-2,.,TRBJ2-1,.,TGTGCCAGCAGTGATGCTGGGGCAACCTACAATGAGCAGTTCTTC,CASSDAGATYNEQFF
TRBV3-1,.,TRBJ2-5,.,TGTGCCAGCAGCCCCTTCCAGGACCCAGACCTGGAGACCCAGTACTTC,CASSPFQDPDLETQYF
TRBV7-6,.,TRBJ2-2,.,TGTGCCAGCAGCCCAACAGGGGACTACACCGGGGAGCTGTTTTTT,CASSPTGDYTGELFF
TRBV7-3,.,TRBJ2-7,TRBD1,TGTGCCAGCAGCTTAAGGACAGGCCGCGAGCAGTACTTC,CASSLRTGREQYF
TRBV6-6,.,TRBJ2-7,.,TGTGCCAGCAGCTTCGGACAGAACTACGAGCAGTACTTC,CASSFGQNYEQYF
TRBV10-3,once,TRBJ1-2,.,TGTGCCATCAGTGAGTACACCGACCAAGACGATGGCTACACCTTC,CAISEYTDQDDGYTF
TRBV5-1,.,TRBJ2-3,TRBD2,TGCGCCAGCAGCTTGGTCGGTCTAGCGGCTCCGCGGGATACGCAGTATTTT,CASSLVGLAAPRDTQYF
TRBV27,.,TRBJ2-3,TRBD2,TGTGCCAGCAGTTTACTAGCGGGGGTTCTTTCAGATACGCAGTATTTT,CASSLLAGVLSDTQYF
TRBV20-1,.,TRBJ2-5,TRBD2,TGCAGTGCTAGAGATCCGGGGGGGGATCAGACCCAGTACTTC,CSARDPGGDQTQYF
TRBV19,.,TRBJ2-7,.,TGTGCCAGTAGTATAGATGAACTCGCCTACGAGCAGTACTTC,CASSIDELAYEQYF
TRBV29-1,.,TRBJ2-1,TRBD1,TGCAGCTTAACAGGGGAATACACCTACAATGAGCAGTTCTTC,CSLTGEYTYNEQFF
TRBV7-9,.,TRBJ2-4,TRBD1,TGTGCCAGCAGCTCCCCGGAAGGACAGGGGTTTTCCAAAAACATTCAGTACTTC,CASSSPEGQGFSKNIQYF
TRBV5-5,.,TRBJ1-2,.,TGTGCCAGCGAGACCTCATTCCTCGGGAGGGGTACTAACTATGGCTACACCTTC,CASETSFLGRGTNYGYTF
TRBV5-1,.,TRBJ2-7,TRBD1,TGCGCCAGCAGCCCGACTCCGGGACAGGGGGGCTACGAGCAGTACTTC,CASSPTPGQGGYEQYF
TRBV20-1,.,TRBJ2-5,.,TGCAGTGTGGAGGGCGGAGGGACCCAGTACTTC,CSVEGGGTQYF
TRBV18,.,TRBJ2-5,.,TGTGCCAGCTCACCACTTGGGGCAGAGCAAGAGACCCAGTACTTC,CASSPLGAEQETQYF
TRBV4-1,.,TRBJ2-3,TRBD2,TGCGCCAGCAGCCAAGAGCTAGCGGAGATCACAGATACGCAGTATTTT,CASSQELAEITDTQYF
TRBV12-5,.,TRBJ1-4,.,TGTGCTAGTGGCCCCGAATCGGCCGCAACTAATGAAAAACTGTTTTTT,CASGPESAATNEKLFF
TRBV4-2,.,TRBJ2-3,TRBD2,TGTGCCAGCAGCCCAGCGGGGGGCGAGGATACGCAGTATTTT,CASSPAGGEDTQYF
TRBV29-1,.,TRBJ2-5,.,TGCAGCGTGGAGGGGACTCCTTACCAAGAGACCCAGTACTTC,CSVEGTPYQETQYF
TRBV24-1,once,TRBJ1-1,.,TGTGCCACCAGTGATTTCGGGGGATCCGAAGCTTTCTTT,CATSDFGGSEAFF
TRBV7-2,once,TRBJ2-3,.,TGTGCCAGCAGCTCGCCCGATGACGCTAGCACAGATACGCAGTATTTT,CASSSPDDASTDTQYF
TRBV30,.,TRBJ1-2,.,TGTGCCTGGATCGGGGGGCGGAACTATGGCTACACCTTC,CAWIGGRNYGYTF
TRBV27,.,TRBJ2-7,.,TGTGCCAGCAGTTTATCGTCTTTGACAGAGCAGTACTTC,CASSLSSLTEQYF
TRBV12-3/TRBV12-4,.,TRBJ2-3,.,TGTGCCAGCAGCACCAGCACAGATACGCAGTATTTT,CASSTSTDTQYF
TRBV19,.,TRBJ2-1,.,TGTGCCAGTAGTATATCCCGGGACCTCCCAAGGAGTGAGCAGTTCTTC,CASSISRDLPRSEQFF
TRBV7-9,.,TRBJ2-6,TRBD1,TGTGCCAGCAGCCCCACGGGACAGGGGGCTAAAGGGGCCAACGTCCTGACTTTC,CASSPTGQGAKGANVLTF
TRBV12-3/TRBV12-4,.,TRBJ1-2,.,TGTGCCAGCAGTTTAGCGCTTAGTGGGGTGGCGGATGGCTACACCTTC,CASSLALSGVADGYTF
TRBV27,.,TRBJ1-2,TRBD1,TGTGCCAGCAGCCCCGGGACAGGGGTCCCTAACTATGGCTACACCTTC,CASSPGTGVPNYGYTF
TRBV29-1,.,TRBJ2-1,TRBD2,TGCAGCGTGTACCGGGGGGGAATCTACAATGAGCAGTTCTTC,CSVYRGGIYNEQFF
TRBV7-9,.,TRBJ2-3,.,TGTGCCAGCAGCTTATCGGGGGGCCCAGGGGATACGCAGTATTTT,CASSLSGGPGDTQYF
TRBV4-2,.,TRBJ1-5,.,TGTGCCAGCAGCCAAGACCCGTTTGAACAGCCCCAGCATTTT,CASSQDPFEQPQHF
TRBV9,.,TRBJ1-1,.,TGTGCCAGCAGCGTTCGGACGGTAAACACTGAAGCTTTCTTT,CASSVRTVNTEAFF
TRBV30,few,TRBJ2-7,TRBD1,TGTGCCTGGAGTCGGACAGGGTACTACGAGCAGTACTTC,CAWSRTGYYEQYF
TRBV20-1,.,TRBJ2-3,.,TGCAGTGCTAGTTCGCGTGTTGGGGACACAGATACGCAGTATTTT,CSASSRVGDTDTQYF